Each of the 14 T cell receptor beta chains below was sequenced from the same sample in a study of beta chain features in type 1 diabetes. As every portion of the isolated RNA was reverse transcribed, the sequencing read expressed TCRB transcripts. The method was immunoSEQ multiplex PCR; TCRdb's version includes in-frame clones alone and lacks a portion of them. There are fewer than 900,000 clones in the sample; around a sixth occur only once, and around 0.02% lies in the top ten. The specimen was naive CD4+ T cells from blood. The origin of the receptors is a woman between 18 and 29 years old in good health.

This clone turned up a few times. J is TRBJ2-5 and V is TRBV5-4; the D is unclear. Germline V lookup: CDR1 SGHNT, CDR2 YYREEE (reference sequence). This CDR3 region has 14 residues. Trimming removed 4 bases from V and 5 bases from J, with 15 bases in between. CDR3 residues: CASSHGLVRETQYF. CDR3 DNA: TGTGCCAGCAGCCACGGGTTAGTCCGGGAGACCCAGTACTTC.

This chain uses TRBV28 with TRBJ2-5; no firm D call. Per the germline V gene, CDR1 is MDHEN and CDR2 is SYDVKM. The CDR3 is 13 residues long. The V and J ends lost 3 bases and 5 bases respectively, with 10 bases between them. The CDR3 DNA is TGTGCCAGCAGTTTTCCAGGAGTTGAGACCCAGTACTTC. It is translated as CASSFPGVETQYF.

The chain joins TRBV2 to TRBJ2-5; no clear D. This CDR3 region has 12 residues. Germline assignment: CDR1 SNHLY and CDR2 FYNNEI. V was shortened by 7 bases and J by 1 base, with 7 bases between the two germline ends. The CDR3 here is CASNPGQETQYF. DNA for the CDR3: TGTGCCAGCAACCCAGGCCAAGAGACCCAGTACTTC.

This clone was counted a few times. V gene TRBV11-2 combines with J gene TRBJ2-3, with TRBD2 matching 10 bases. In germline, CDR1 is SGHAT, CDR2 FQNNGV. V lost 4 bases to trimming and J lost 2 bases; unmatched junction nucleotides: 6. The CDR3 runs to 16 residues. The CDR3 DNA reads TGTGCCAGCAGCTCTCAACTAGCGGGGCCCACAGATACGCAGTATTTT. Translated: CASSSQLAGPTDTQYF.

This clone was detected only a few times. The chain has TRBV7-2 and TRBJ2-3; D is unclear. Germline CDR1 and CDR2: SGHTA and FQGNSA. The CDR3 length is 12 residues. V dropped 5 bases and J dropped 6 bases, with 9 bases sitting between them. As DNA, the CDR3 is TGTGCCAGCAGCCCCTGGCTGGATACGCAGTATTTT. Translated, it gives CASSPWLDTQYF.

This clone was seen only a few times. The chain couples TRBV13 to TRBJ2-2; possibly TRBD2 for D (5 bases). This CDR3 spans 17 amino acids. Per germline, CDR1 PRHDT and CDR2 FYEKMQ (reference sequence). Trimming removed 6 bases from V and 0 bases from J, with 17 bases in between. The CDR3 DNA sequence: TGTGCCAGCAGTCGACGATTGGGAGACGCGAACACCGGGGAGCTGTTTTTT. Translated: CASSRRLGDANTGELFF.

CDR3 amino acids: CASSTGQGINQPQHF. Written as DNA, the CDR3 is TGTGCCAGTAGTACCGGACAGGGAATCAATCAGCCCCAGCATTTT. The rearrangement joins TRBV19 to TRBJ1-5, with 8 bases that match TRBD1. Germline V gene sequence: CDR1 LNHDA, CDR2 SQIVND (reference sequence). The length of the CDR3 is 15 residues. Trimming removed 4 bases from V and 3 bases from J; junction bases left unmatched: 5.

Comment on this clone: This specimen includes other DNA sequences encoding the same CDR3. In nucleotides, the CDR3 is TGTGCCAGCAGCTTAGGGGGGTTGAATGAGCAGTTCTTC. As protein: CASSLGGLNEQFF. The chain joins TRBV11-2 to TRBJ2-1; D may match TRBD1 or TRBD2 (5 bases each). Germline CDR1 SGHAT, CDR2 FQNNGV. Trimming pared 1 base from V and 7 bases from J, leaving 8 bases between. CDR3 length: 13 amino acids.

The table lists this clone with a few counts. V gene TRBV7-2 combines with J gene TRBJ2-1, with 13 bases aligning to TRBD2. Per germline, CDR1 SGHTA and CDR2 FQGNSA. The CDR3 has 16 residues. V lost 6 bases to trimming and J lost 8 bases; unmatched junction nucleotides: 10. Here the CDR3 reads CASSFAGTSGTDEQFF. In DNA, the CDR3 is TGTGCCAGCAGTTTTGCCGGGACTAGCGGGACCGATGAGCAGTTCTTC.

There are a few counts of this clone. The junction shows a germline mismatch at one end, possibly a read error. The V call is TRBV7-6, the J call TRBJ2-5; weak D call: TRBD2 (6 bases). The CDR3 is made up of 11 amino acids. Germline assignment: CDR1 SGHVS and CDR2 FNYEAQ. CDR3 protein: CASSVSGGGDF. CDR3 in DNA: TGTGCCAGCAGCGTCAGTGGTGGCGGGGACTTC.

This clone was counted only a few times. The chain has TRBV29-1 and TRBJ2-3; 12 bases align to TRBD2. The CDR3 length is 13 residues. The trim removed 7 bases at V and 6 bases at J, leaving 5 bases unmatched. The germline V gene has CDR1 SQVTM and CDR2 ANQGSEA. The CDR3 loop is CSASGRAGDTQYF. For the CDR3, the DNA is TGCAGCGCTAGCGGGAGGGCCGGGGATACGCAGTATTTT.

This clone was detected only a few times. J is TRBJ2-5 and V is TRBV7-2, with D perhaps TRBD2 (7 bases). The V end was cut by 2 bases, the J end by 5 bases, with 12 bases between. CDR1 SGHTA and CDR2 FQGNSA come from the germline V gene. The CDR3 extends over 14 amino acids. CDR3 loop: CASSLLRGRETQYF. CDR3 nucleotide sequence: TGTGCCAGCAGCTTATTGCGGGGGCGGGAGACCCAGTACTTC.

There are a few counts of this clone. The sample holds other DNA sequences that translate to the same CDR3. The chain uses TRBV6-5 and TRBJ1-2, with D hard to call. Trimming pared 0 bases from V and 5 bases from J, leaving 10 bases between. From germline, CDR1 is MNHEY and CDR2 SVGAGI. The CDR3 is 14 amino acids. CDR3 in amino acids: CASSYSGGSYGYTF. The CDR3 bases are TGTGCCAGCAGTTACTCGGGCGGAAGTTATGGCTACACCTTC.

The chain joins TRBV28 to TRBJ2-7; a possible D gene is TRBD1 (6 bases). The length of the CDR3 is 16 residues. V was trimmed by 3 bases and J by 0 bases, leaving 15 bases between them. The germline V gene encodes CDR1 MDHEN and CDR2 SYDVKM. Here the CDR3 reads CASSFMPTGNSYEQYF. The CDR3 nucleotides read TGTGCCAGCAGTTTCATGCCCACAGGGAACTCCTACGAGCAGTACTTC.